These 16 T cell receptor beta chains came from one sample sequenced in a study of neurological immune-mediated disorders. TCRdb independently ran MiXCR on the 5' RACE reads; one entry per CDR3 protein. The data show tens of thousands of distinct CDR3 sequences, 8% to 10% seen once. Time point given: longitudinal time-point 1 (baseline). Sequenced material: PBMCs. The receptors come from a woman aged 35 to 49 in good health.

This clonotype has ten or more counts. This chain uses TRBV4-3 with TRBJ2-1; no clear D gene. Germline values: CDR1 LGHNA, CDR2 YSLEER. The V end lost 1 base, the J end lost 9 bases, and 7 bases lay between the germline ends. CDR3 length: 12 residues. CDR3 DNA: TGCGCCAGCAGCCAAGTTAGAGGTGAGCAGTTCTTC. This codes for CASSQVRGEQFF.

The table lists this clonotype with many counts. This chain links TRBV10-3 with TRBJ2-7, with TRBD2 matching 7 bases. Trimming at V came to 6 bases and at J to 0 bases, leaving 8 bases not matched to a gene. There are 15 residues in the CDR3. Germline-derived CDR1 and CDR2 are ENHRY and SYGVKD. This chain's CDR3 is CAISPNSGSSYEQYF. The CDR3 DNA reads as TGTGCCATCAGCCCAAATAGCGGGTCCTCCTACGAGCAGTACTTC.

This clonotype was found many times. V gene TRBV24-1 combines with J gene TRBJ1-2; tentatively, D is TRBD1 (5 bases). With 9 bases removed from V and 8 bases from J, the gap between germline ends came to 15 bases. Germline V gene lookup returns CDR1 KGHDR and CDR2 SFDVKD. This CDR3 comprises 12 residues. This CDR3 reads CATQAGQAGYTF. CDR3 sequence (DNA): TGTGCCACCCAAGCGGGGCAGGCCGGCTACACCTTC.

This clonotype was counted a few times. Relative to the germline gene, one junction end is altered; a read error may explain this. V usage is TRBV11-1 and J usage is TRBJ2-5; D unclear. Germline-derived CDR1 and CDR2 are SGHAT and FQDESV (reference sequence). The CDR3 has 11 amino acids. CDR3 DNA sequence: TGTGCCAGCAGCCTAGAGGAGACCCATTACTTC. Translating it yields CASSLEETHYF.

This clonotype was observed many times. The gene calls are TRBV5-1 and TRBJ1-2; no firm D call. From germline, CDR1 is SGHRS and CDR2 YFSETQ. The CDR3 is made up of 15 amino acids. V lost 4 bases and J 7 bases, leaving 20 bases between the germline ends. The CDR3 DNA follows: TGCGCCAGCAGCCCCGGACGTCAAGGGTCAGGTGGCTACACCTTC. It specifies CASSPGRQGSGGYTF.

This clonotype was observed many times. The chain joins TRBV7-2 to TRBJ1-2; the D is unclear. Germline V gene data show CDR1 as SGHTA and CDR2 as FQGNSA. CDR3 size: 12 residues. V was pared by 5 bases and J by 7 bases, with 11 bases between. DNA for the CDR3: TGTGCCAGCAGCCCCGACACGGCTGGCTACACCTTC. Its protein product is CASSPDTAGYTF.

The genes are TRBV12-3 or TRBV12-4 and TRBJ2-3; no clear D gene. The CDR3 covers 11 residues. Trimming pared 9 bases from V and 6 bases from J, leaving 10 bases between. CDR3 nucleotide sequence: TGTGCCAGTTCCGTAGTCGATACGCAGTATTTT. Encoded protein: CASSVVDTQYF.

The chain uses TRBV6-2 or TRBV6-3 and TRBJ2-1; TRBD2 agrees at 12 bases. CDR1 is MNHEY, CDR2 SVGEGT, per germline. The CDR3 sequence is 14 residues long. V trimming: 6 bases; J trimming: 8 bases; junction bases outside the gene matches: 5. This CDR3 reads CASRRGLAGYEQFF. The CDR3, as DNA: TGTGCCAGCAGGCGCGGACTAGCGGGATATGAGCAGTTCTTC.

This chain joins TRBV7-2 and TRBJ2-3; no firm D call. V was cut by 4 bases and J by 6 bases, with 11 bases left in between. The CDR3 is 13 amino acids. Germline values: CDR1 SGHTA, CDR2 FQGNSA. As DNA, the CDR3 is TGTGCCAGCAGCTCAGGAATCTTGGATACGCAGTATTTT. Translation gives CASSSGILDTQYF.

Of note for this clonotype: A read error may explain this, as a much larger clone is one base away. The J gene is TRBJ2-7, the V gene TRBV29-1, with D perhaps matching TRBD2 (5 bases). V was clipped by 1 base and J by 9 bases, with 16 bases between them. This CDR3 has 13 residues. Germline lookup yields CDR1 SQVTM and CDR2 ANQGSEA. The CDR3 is CSVEGKDSDGQYF. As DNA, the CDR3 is TGCAGCGTTGAAGGAAAGGACTCCGATGGGCAGTACTTC.

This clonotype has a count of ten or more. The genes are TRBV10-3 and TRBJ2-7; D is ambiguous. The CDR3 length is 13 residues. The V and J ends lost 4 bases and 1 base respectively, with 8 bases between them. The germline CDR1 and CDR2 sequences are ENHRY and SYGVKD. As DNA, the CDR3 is TGTGCCATCAGTGGGGCGGCATCCTACGAGCAGTACTTC. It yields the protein CAISGAASYEQYF.

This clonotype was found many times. DNA of the CDR3: TGCGCCAGCAGTAGGGAAGGGATGAACACTGAAGCTTTCTTT. It specifies CASSREGMNTEAFF. The rearrangement joins TRBV5-1 to TRBJ1-1; no definite D call. CDR3 length: 14 amino acids. The V gene lost 5 bases and the J gene lost 0 bases, with 11 bases spanning the gap. Germline V CDR1 and CDR2: SGHRS, YFSETQ.

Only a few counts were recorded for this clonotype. CDR3 nucleotide sequence: TGTGCCAGTAGAGCGGCTCGGAGGACTGAAGCTTTCTTT. Its protein is CASRAARRTEAFF. The chain links TRBV19 to TRBJ1-1; D is undetermined. The CDR3 is 13 residues long. The V and J ends lost 6 bases and 5 bases respectively, with 13 bases between them. Germline-derived CDR1 and CDR2 are LNHDA and SQIVND (reference sequence).

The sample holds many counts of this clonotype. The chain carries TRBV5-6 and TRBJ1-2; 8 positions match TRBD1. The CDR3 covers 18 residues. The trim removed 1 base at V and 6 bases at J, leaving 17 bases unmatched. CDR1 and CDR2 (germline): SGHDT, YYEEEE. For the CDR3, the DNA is TGTGCCAGCAGCTTGTCTTTGGGGGCACAGGGGGTCCTCAATGGCTACACCTTC. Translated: CASSLSLGAQGVLNGYTF.

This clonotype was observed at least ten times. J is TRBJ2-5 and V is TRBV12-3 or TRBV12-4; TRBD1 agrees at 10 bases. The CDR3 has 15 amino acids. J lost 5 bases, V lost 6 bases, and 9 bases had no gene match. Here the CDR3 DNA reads TGTGCCAGCAGCCTTGGGACAGGGGTTTGGGAGACCCAGTACTTC. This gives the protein CASSLGTGVWETQYF.

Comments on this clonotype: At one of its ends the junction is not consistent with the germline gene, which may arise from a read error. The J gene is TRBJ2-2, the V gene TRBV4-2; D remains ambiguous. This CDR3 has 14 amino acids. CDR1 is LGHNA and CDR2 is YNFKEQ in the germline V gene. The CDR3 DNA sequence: TGTGCCAGCAGCCAAGATCGCCTCACCTGGGAGCTGTTTTTT. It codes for CASSQDRLTWELFF.